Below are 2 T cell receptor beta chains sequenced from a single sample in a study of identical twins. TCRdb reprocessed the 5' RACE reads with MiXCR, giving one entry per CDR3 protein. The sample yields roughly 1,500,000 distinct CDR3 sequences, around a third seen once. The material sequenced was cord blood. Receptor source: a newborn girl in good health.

The CDR3 here is CSATRISYEQYF. CDR3 nucleotides: TGCAGTGCTACACGGATTTCCTACGAGCAGTACTTC. The chain couples TRBV20-1 to TRBJ2-7; D is unresolved. CDR1 and CDR2 (germline): DFQATT, SNEGSKA (reference sequence). The CDR3 spans 12 residues. The germline V and J ends were trimmed by 4 bases and 1 base, with 8 bases remaining between them.

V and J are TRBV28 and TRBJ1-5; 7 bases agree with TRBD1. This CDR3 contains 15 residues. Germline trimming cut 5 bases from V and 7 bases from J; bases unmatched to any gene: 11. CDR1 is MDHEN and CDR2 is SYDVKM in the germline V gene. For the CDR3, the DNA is TGTGCCAGCAGTAACAGGGAAGGGGGCCGGCAGCCCCAGCATTTT. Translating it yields CASSNREGGRQPQHF.